Shown below are 21 T cell receptor beta chains from a single sample sequenced in a study of blood T cells in healthy people across ages. Together with a sample-barcoded 5' primer, a J-beta primer mix was included in a second PCR lasting about 6 to 11 cycles. TCRdb itself ran the 5' RACE reads through MiXCR, one entry per CDR3 protein. The sample consists of about 680,000 distinct CDR3 sequences, about half of them appearing once. Specimen: blood. Every receptor here comes from a woman in her sixties or seventies in good health.

This chain joins TRBV12-3 or TRBV12-4 and TRBJ1-5; D is unclear. The CDR3 sequence is 12 residues long. V was cut by 5 bases and J by 6 bases, with 8 bases left in between. The CDR3 nucleotides are TGTGCCAGCAGTGAGGGATTTCAGCCCCAGCATTTT. Residues: CASSEGFQPQHF.

The chain couples TRBV3-1 to TRBJ2-7; 10 bases align to TRBD2. This CDR3 has 16 amino acids. With 4 bases clipped from V and 4 bases from J, the junction kept 10 bases outside the gene matches. The germline V gene has CDR1 LGHDT and CDR2 YNNKEL (reference sequence). CDR3: CASSLVGASGRYEQYF. In DNA form, the CDR3 reads TGTGCCAGCAGCCTAGTGGGGGCTAGCGGGAGATACGAGCAGTACTTC.

CDR3 nucleotide sequence: TGCAGCGAATCAAGTGATGGCTACACCTTC. Its translation is CSESSDGYTF. The chain couples TRBV20-1 to TRBJ1-2; D is ambiguous. The CDR3 consists of 10 residues. Germline values: CDR1 DFQATT, CDR2 SNEGSKA (reference sequence).

This clonotype was recorded a few times. The rearrangement joins TRBV9 to TRBJ2-3; D not resolved. Germline assignment: CDR1 SGDLS and CDR2 YYNGEE. V was pared by 0 bases and J by 8 bases, with 7 bases between. The CDR3 has 12 amino acids. CDR3 sequence: CASSVVPGTQYF. The CDR3 coding sequence is TGTGCCAGCAGCGTAGTTCCGGGTACGCAGTATTTT.

As DNA, the CDR3 is TGCGCCAGCAGCTTGGCGTTTCCAGGGCCCCAAGAGACCCAGTACTTC. Residues: CASSLAFPGPQETQYF. The chain is built from TRBV5-1 and TRBJ2-5; TRBD1 is a possible D gene (5 bases). CDR1 SGHRS and CDR2 YFSETQ come from the germline V gene. CDR3 length: 16 residues. Trimming cost V 0 bases and J 1 base, with 13 bases left between them.

The chain carries TRBV6-4 and TRBJ2-1; 7 positions match TRBD1. Per the germline V gene, CDR1 is MRHNA and CDR2 is SNTAGT. The CDR3 is made up of 14 amino acids. Germline trimming cut 3 bases from V and 10 bases from J; bases unmatched to any gene: 9. This chain's CDR3 is CASSEETGLGEQFF. The CDR3 nucleotides read TGTGCCAGCAGTGAAGAGACAGGGCTGGGGGAGCAGTTCTTC.

The J gene is TRBJ2-6, the V gene TRBV28, with D unresolved. V lost 7 bases to trimming and J lost 1 base, with 5 bases between them. This CDR3 is 13 amino acids long. CDR1 and CDR2 from the germline V gene are MDHEN and SYDVKM. CDR3 bases: TGTGCCAGCATCAGTTCTGGGGCCAACGTCCTGACTTTC. Its protein product is CASISSGANVLTF.

The sample holds a few counts of this clonotype. The V and J genes are TRBV28 and TRBJ2-4, with 8 bases lining up with TRBD2. The J call may be in error: the DNA end matches TRBJ2-7 better. The germline V gene has CDR1 MDHEN and CDR2 SYDVKM. This CDR3 is 17 amino acids long. Here the CDR3 reads CASSLGSAGGGGYEQYF. CDR3 coding DNA: TGTGCCAGCAGTTTGGGATCGGCGGGAGGTGGGGGCTACGAGCAGTACTTC.

The chain links TRBV13 to TRBJ1-1; D is unresolved. Per the germline V gene, CDR1 is PRHDT and CDR2 is FYEKMQ (reference sequence). The CDR3 covers 15 residues. The V end was cut by 7 bases, the J end by 0 bases, with 15 bases between. CDR3 nucleotides: TGTGCCAGCACGGAGCTCCAGTCGGTGAACACTGAAGCTTTCTTT. This sequence encodes CASTELQSVNTEAFF.

This clonotype was counted between two and nine times. A much more abundant neighbour one base away suggests this may be a read error. The rearrangement uses TRBV21-1 and TRBJ2-7. TRBV21-1 is deemed a pseudogene. The CDR3 extends over 8 amino acids. The CDR3 reads CASSFKYF. CDR3 bases: TGTGCCAGCAGCTTTAAGTACTTC.

This clonotype was picked up a small number of times. This rearrangement joins TRBV9 to TRBJ2-1; 8 bases match TRBD1. The V segment lost 3 bases and the J segment 2 bases; nucleotides outside the gene matches: 7. CDR1 and CDR2 from the germline V gene are SGDLS and YYNGEE. The CDR3 has 16 amino acids. The CDR3 loop reads CASSARQGLAYNEQFF. The CDR3 DNA reads TGTGCCAGCAGCGCGCGACAGGGGCTCGCCTACAATGAGCAGTTCTTC.

The chain recombines TRBV3-1 with TRBJ1-1, with TRBD1 as a possible D gene (6 bases). Trimming took off 4 bases at V and 5 bases at J, with 8 bases between the two ends. The CDR3 spans 12 residues. The germline V gene encodes CDR1 LGHDT and CDR2 YNNKEL (reference sequence). The chain's CDR3 is CASSRDTTEAFF. CDR3 in DNA: TGTGCCAGCAGCCGGGACACAACTGAAGCTTTCTTT.

The chain has TRBV28 and TRBJ2-1; tentative D call: TRBD2 (6 bases). V was clipped by 3 bases and J by 0 bases, with 9 bases between them. The germline CDR1 and CDR2 sequences are MDHEN and SYDVKM. The CDR3 totals 15 residues. The CDR3 reads CASSFAGSSYNEQFF. DNA for the CDR3: TGTGCCAGCAGTTTTGCGGGGTCCTCCTACAATGAGCAGTTCTTC.

The chain is built from TRBV28 and TRBJ1-1, with a weak D call TRBD1 (6 bases). Trimming shortened V by 2 bases and J by 0 bases, and 10 bases separated the two germline ends. The CDR3 is 15 residues long. Germline V gene sequence: CDR1 MDHEN, CDR2 SYDVKM. CDR3 sequence (DNA): TGTGCCAGCAGTTTACGAAGGGGGATGAACACTGAAGCTTTCTTT. Translated: CASSLRRGMNTEAFF. Drawing the rest from reference TRBV28 and TRBJ1-1, the complete variable domain is DVKVTQSSRYLVKRTGEKVFLECVQDMDHENMFWYRQDPGLGLRLIYFSYDVKMKEKGDIPEGYSVSREKKERFSLILESASTNQTSMYLCASSLRRGMNTEAFFGQGTRLTVV.

The rearrangement links TRBV7-3 to TRBJ2-3; tentative D call: TRBD1 (6 bases). Germline assignment: CDR1 SGHTA and CDR2 FQGTGA. CDR3 length equals 18 residues. V was shortened by 3 bases and J by 0 bases, with 19 bases between the two germline ends. DNA of the CDR3: TGTGCCAGCAGCTTCCGTGGCACTCTAGGGGGAAGCACAGATACGCAGTATTTT. Protein product: CASSFRGTLGGSTDTQYF.

The chain has TRBV6-6 and TRBJ2-5; TRBD1 or TRBD2 may be the D gene (6 bases each). This CDR3 spans 15 amino acids. The germline CDR1 and CDR2 sequences are MNHNY and SVGAGI (reference sequence). V lost 7 bases to trimming and J lost 2 bases, with 17 bases between them. The CDR3 DNA reads TGTGCCAGCAAGTCTGGGCGGGGACAACAAGAGACCCAGTACTTC. Residues: CASKSGRGQQETQYF.

The chain has TRBV9 and TRBJ2-3; 8 nucleotides line up with TRBD2. CDR3 length: 15 amino acids. Germline V lookup: CDR1 SGDLS, CDR2 YYNGEE. Trimming took 0 bases from V and 5 from J; bases not matched to a gene: 5. The CDR3 protein is CASSVAGGPIDTQYF. The CDR3 DNA sequence: TGTGCCAGCAGCGTAGCGGGAGGGCCTATAGATACGCAGTATTTT. The whole variable domain, remainder taken from reference TRBV9 and TRBJ2-3, is DSGVTQTPKHLITATGQRVTLRCSPRSGDLSVYWYQQSLDQGLQFLIQYYNGEERAKGNILERFSAQQFPDLHSELNLSSLELGDSALYFCASSVAGGPIDTQYFGPGTRLTVL.

DNA for the CDR3: TGTGCCTGGAGGCAGGCCGACGAGCAGTACTTC. Protein product: CAWRQADEQYF. The chain employs TRBV30 and TRBJ2-5; D is undetermined. The J call may be in error: the DNA end matches TRBJ2-7 better. CDR3 length equals 11 residues. From germline, CDR1 is GTSNPN and CDR2 SVGIG (reference sequence).

The chain uses TRBV7-2 and TRBJ2-1; possible D gene TRBD2, 6 bases. The J call is uncertain, as TRBJ2-7 better fits the DNA end. CDR3 size: 14 residues. Per germline, CDR1 SGHTA and CDR2 FQGNSA. CDR3 protein: CASSSTSTYNEQYF. Written as DNA, the CDR3 is TGTGCCAGCAGCTCCACTAGCACCTACAATGAGCAGTACTTC.

The chain employs TRBV20-1 and TRBJ2-6, with D tentatively TRBD1 (5 bases). The V and J ends lost 4 bases and 0 bases respectively, with 7 bases between them. Germline loops: CDR1 DFQATT, CDR2 SNEGSKA (reference sequence). The CDR3 is 14 amino acids. CDR3 region: CSATRVSGANVLTF. The CDR3 DNA sequence: TGCAGTGCTACCAGGGTCTCTGGGGCCAACGTCCTGACTTTC.

This clonotype has just a few counts. The chain couples TRBV6-2 or TRBV6-3 to TRBJ2-1, with 7 bases identical to TRBD2. CDR1 and CDR2 (germline): MNHEY, SVGEGT. CDR3 length: 15 amino acids. The V gene end was trimmed by 4 bases and the J gene end by 9 bases; junction bases not matched to a gene: 12. The CDR3, as DNA: TGTGCCAGCAGTTCTCGGACTAGACGGGGACTTGAGCAGTTCTTC. It translates to CASSSRTRRGLEQFF.